The 32 T cell receptor beta chains below were found in one sample sequenced in a study of Graves' ophthalmopathy and Graves' hyperthyroidism. RNA transcripts provided the template for amplifying TCR beta CDR3 regions. Amplification began with first-round RT-PCR using HTBI primers, then second-round multiplex PCR was performed. MiXCR was run by TCRdb on the multiplex PCR reads, yielding one entry per CDR3 protein. The data hold fewer than 250,000 distinct CDR3 sequences, with approximately 29% observed a single time. Sequencing was done on a sample of peripheral blood. All receptors come from a middle-aged man with Graves' ophthalmopathy.

At least ten counts were recorded for this clonotype. This clone may be a read error of a much larger clone one base away. The rearrangement joins TRBV6-9 to TRBJ1-6; the D is unclear. Germline CDR1 is MNHGY and CDR2 is SVAAGI. This CDR3 is 12 amino acids long. CDR3 DNA: TGTGCCTGCAGTTATCTGTCCTCACCCCTCCACTTT. Translating gives CACSYLSSPLHF.

At least ten counts were recorded for this clonotype. The gene calls are TRBV20-1 and TRBJ1-1, with D perhaps TRBD1 (6 bases). Trimming pared 0 bases from V and 5 bases from J, leaving 10 bases between. Per the germline V gene, CDR1 is DFQATT and CDR2 is SNEGSKA (reference sequence). CDR3 length: 13 residues. DNA for the CDR3: TGCAGTGCTAGAGACGGACAGAAGACTGAAGCTTTCTTT. This codes for CSARDGQKTEAFF.

In its sample, this clonotype was seen many times. The V call is TRBV7-9, the J call TRBJ2-7; D uncertain. Looked up from germline, CDR1 is SEHNR and CDR2 is FQNEAQ (reference sequence). This CDR3 contains 13 residues. The V end lost 5 bases, the J end lost 1 base, and 9 bases lay between the germline ends. The CDR3 spells CASSTLQSYEQYF. The CDR3 coding sequence is TGTGCCAGCAGCACACTCCAGTCCTACGAGCAGTACTTC.

Many counts were recorded for this clonotype. The CDR3 sequence is CASSNRGSSGNTIYF. The CDR3 DNA sequence: TGTGCCAGCAGTAACAGGGGATCCTCTGGAAACACCATATATTTT. The genes are TRBV6-5 and TRBJ1-3; 7 bases fit TRBD1. Trimming cost V 5 bases and J 0 bases; bases outside gene matches: 4. Germline V gene sequence: CDR1 MNHEY, CDR2 SVGAGI. The CDR3 consists of 15 residues.

This clonotype came up many times. The J gene is TRBJ1-5, the V gene TRBV18; no clear D. The CDR3 is made up of 12 amino acids. Germline CDR1 KGHSH, CDR2 LQKENI. Between the trimmed V and J ends, which lost 4 bases and 4 bases, there was a span of 5 bases. In nucleotides, the CDR3 is TGTGCCAGCTCACTCCCTAATCAGCCCCAGCATTTT. Translating it yields CASSLPNQPQHF. The entire variable domain, with the rest obtained from reference TRBV18 and TRBJ1-5, is as follows: NAGVMQNPRHLVRRRGQEARLRCSPMKGHSHVYWYRQLPEEGLKFMVYLQKENIIDESGMPKERFSAEFPKEGPSILRIQQVVRGDSAAYFCASSLPNQPQHFGDGTRLSIL.

This clonotype has a count of ten or more. The gene calls are TRBV29-1 and TRBJ2-4; TRBD2 is a possible D gene (6 bases). The CDR3 length is 18 residues. Germline loops: CDR1 SQVTM, CDR2 ANQGSEA. Deletions cut 7 bases from V and 0 bases from J, with 25 bases between. CDR3 DNA sequence: TGCAGCGGCATTAAAAGAGGCGGCGGGACCCTAGCCAAAAACATTCAGTACTTC. This codes for CSGIKRGGGTLAKNIQYF.

This clonotype came up many times. This rearrangement joins TRBV7-9 to TRBJ2-7; possibly TRBD1 for D (5 bases). Germline CDR1 SEHNR, CDR2 FQNEAQ (reference sequence). Trimming removed 4 bases at V and 7 bases at J, with 20 bases between. There are 15 residues in the CDR3. In nucleotides, the CDR3 is TGTGCCAGCAGCTCCAAACCTCTCAATAAGGGGGAGCAGTACTTC. Translation gives CASSSKPLNKGEQYF.

This clonotype has only one observation. This sequence joins TRBV5-1 and TRBJ2-7, with a tentative D call TRBD1 (5 bases). Looked up from germline, CDR1 is SGHRS and CDR2 is YFSETQ. The CDR3 consists of 16 residues. Trimming stripped 0 bases from V and 0 bases from J, with 13 bases between. This chain's CDR3 is CASSLGWGPHSYEQYF. The DNA for the CDR3 is TGCGCCAGCAGCTTGGGATGGGGCCCGCACTCCTACGAGCAGTACTTC.

This clonotype was seen ten or more times. For the CDR3, the DNA is TGTGCCAGCGCTGTAGGACAGGAGCAGTACTTC. Protein sequence: CASAVGQEQYF. The genes are TRBV7-9 and TRBJ2-7, with a weak D call TRBD1 (6 bases). The germline V gene encodes CDR1 SEHNR and CDR2 FQNEAQ (reference sequence). V lost 8 bases, J lost 7 bases, and 12 bases lay in between. The CDR3 contains 11 residues.

The chain uses TRBV6-5 and TRBJ1-1, with a tentative D call TRBD1 (5 bases). The CDR3 runs to 13 residues. Looked up from germline, CDR1 is MNHEY and CDR2 is SVGAGI. Trimming shortened V by 4 bases and J by 3 bases, and 9 bases separated the two germline ends. This chain's CDR3 is CASSFDSHTEAFF. In nucleotides, the CDR3 is TGTGCCAGCAGTTTTGACAGTCACACTGAAGCTTTCTTT.

This chain joins TRBV4-3 and TRBJ1-3, with TRBD1 matching over 7 bases. The J segment lost 9 bases and the V segment lost 1 base, leaving 0 bases of the junction unmatched. CDR3 length: 12 residues. The germline V gene has CDR1 LGHNA and CDR2 YSLEER. The DNA for the CDR3 is TGCGCCAGCAGCCAAGGACAGGGCACCATATATTTT. Its translation is CASSQGQGTIYF.

This clonotype was seen many times. The V gene is TRBV6-2 or TRBV6-3, the J gene TRBJ2-7; no reliable D call. V lost 1 base to trimming and J lost 5 bases, with 6 bases between them. This CDR3 has 12 amino acids. Per germline, CDR1 MNHEY and CDR2 SVGEGT. This CDR3 reads CASSYFGDEQYF. Here the CDR3 DNA reads TGTGCCAGCAGTTACTTCGGCGACGAGCAGTACTTC.

This clonotype appeared once. The J gene is TRBJ1-1, the V gene TRBV7-8; D might be TRBD1 (5 bases). The ends were cut back, 5 bases at V and 5 bases at J, with 24 bases in the middle. The germline CDR1 and CDR2 sequences are SGHVS and FQNEAQ. The CDR3 consists of 17 residues. CDR3 DNA: TGTGCCAGCAGCCCGCGGGGGAGGGAAGTTAGTGGGACTGAAGCTTTCTTT. Translating gives CASSPRGREVSGTEAFF. Complete variable domain (other parts from reference TRBV7-8 and TRBJ1-1): GAGVSQSPRYKVAKRGQDVALRCDPISGHVSLFWYQQALGQGPEFLTYFQNEAQLDKSGLPSDRFFAERPEGSVSTLKIQRTQQEDSAVYLCASSPRGREVSGTEAFFGQGTRLTVV.

The chain couples TRBV24-1 to TRBJ2-2; D tentatively fits TRBD1 or TRBD2 (6 bases each). Trimming removed 6 bases at V and 4 bases at J, with 11 bases between. Germline V gene sequence: CDR1 KGHDR, CDR2 SFDVKD. This CDR3 has 14 amino acids. CDR3 coding DNA: TGTGCCACCAGTCGGGGGCTTGGCACCGGGGAGCTGTTTTTT. The encoded protein is CATSRGLGTGELFF.

The chain employs TRBV6-5 and TRBJ1-1; no clear D gene. V was clipped by 0 bases and J by 3 bases, with 8 bases between them. Germline CDR1 MNHEY, CDR2 SVGAGI. The CDR3 covers 14 residues. Written as DNA, the CDR3 is TGTGCCAGCAGTTACTCGAAGGCAGACACTGAAGCTTTCTTT. It specifies CASSYSKADTEAFF.

This clonotype was counted ten times or more. The chain couples TRBV30 to TRBJ2-5; TRBD2 is a possible D gene (6 bases). The CDR3 sequence is 13 residues long. Trimming left V 0 bases short and J 5 bases short, with 10 bases between. The germline CDR1 and CDR2 sequences are GTSNPN and SVGIG (reference sequence). This CDR3 is CAWSVQAGETQYF. The DNA for the CDR3 is TGTGCCTGGAGTGTACAAGCGGGCGAGACCCAGTACTTC.

This clonotype has at least ten counts. The chain employs TRBV5-5 and TRBJ2-5, with D hard to call. The CDR3 runs 13 residues. Trimming pared 5 bases from V and 7 bases from J, leaving 15 bases between. Germline V lookup: CDR1 SGHKS, CDR2 YYEKEE (reference sequence). Written as DNA, the CDR3 is TGTGCCAGCAGTGGGGAATATTGGTTGACCCAGTACTTC. This encodes CASSGEYWLTQYF.

The chain combines TRBV29-1 with TRBJ2-5, with D maybe TRBD2 (6 bases). The CDR3 is 14 residues long. V gave up 0 bases and J gave up 2 bases, with 10 bases separating them. CDR1 is SQVTM, CDR2 ANQGSEA, per germline. In DNA form, the CDR3 reads TGCAGCGTTGAAGATCGGGGGACTCAAGAGACCCAGTACTTC. Translating it yields CSVEDRGTQETQYF.

This clonotype was seen many times. The V call is TRBV29-1, the J call TRBJ1-5; TRBD1 is a possible D gene (5 bases). In germline, CDR1 is SQVTM, CDR2 ANQGSEA. V was shortened by 5 bases and J by 2 bases, with 10 bases between the two germline ends. The CDR3 contains 13 residues. CDR3 amino acids: CSVRDGGNQPQHF. CDR3 in DNA: TGCAGCGTTCGGGACGGGGGCAATCAGCCCCAGCATTTT.

This clonotype was seen repeatedly, ten times or more. The chain couples TRBV6-5 to TRBJ2-3, with D unresolved. The germline V gene encodes CDR1 MNHEY and CDR2 SVGAGI. CDR3 length: 12 amino acids. Trimming removed 5 bases from V and 6 bases from J, with 9 bases in between. The CDR3 region has the DNA TGTGCCAGCAGTCGACCCCGGGATACGCAGTATTTT. Encoded protein: CASSRPRDTQYF.

This clonotype has only one observation. The CDR3 nucleotides read TGTGCCAGCAGTTACTCACCGATCGGAAGGGAGCCCCAGCATTTT. Translation gives CASSYSPIGREPQHF. The V call is TRBV6-2 or TRBV6-3, the J call TRBJ1-5; D is undetermined. This CDR3 has 15 residues. The germline CDR1 and CDR2 sequences are MNHEY and SVGEGT. V was trimmed by 0 bases and J by 8 bases, leaving 14 bases between them.

In its sample, this clonotype was seen many times. The chain uses TRBV7-2 and TRBJ1-2, with D possibly being TRBD1 (6 bases). Germline V gene lookup returns CDR1 SGHTA and CDR2 FQGNSA. V was cut by 5 bases and J by 11 bases, with 24 bases left in between. This CDR3 is 15 amino acids long. The CDR3 spells CASSHPPGQGRGYTF. For the CDR3, the DNA is TGTGCCAGCAGCCACCCCCCGGGTCAGGGGAGAGGTTACACCTTC.

This clonotype was picked up many times. V gene TRBV7-8 combines with J gene TRBJ2-7; 13 bases agree with TRBD2. The V and J ends lost 3 bases and 6 bases, in that order; junction bases with no gene match: 11. The CDR3 is 17 amino acids. CDR1 is SGHVS and CDR2 is FQNEAQ in the germline V gene. CDR3 in DNA: TGTGCCAGCAGCTTCGTTGGGACTAGCGGGAAAAAGCGCGAGCAGTACTTC. Protein product: CASSFVGTSGKKREQYF.

This clonotype was detected ten times or more. The V gene is TRBV6-1, the J gene TRBJ2-7; D remains ambiguous. Germline-derived CDR1 and CDR2 are MNHNS and SASEGT. V was cut by 0 bases and J by 0 bases, with 9 bases left in between. CDR3 size: 15 residues. The CDR3 DNA sequence: TGTGCCAGCAGTGAAGCGAGAGGCACCTCCTACGAGCAGTACTTC. Protein sequence: CASSEARGTSYEQYF.

This clonotype appeared many times. The chain carries TRBV4-3 and TRBJ1-6; no reliable D call. V was trimmed by 0 bases and J by 8 bases, leaving 14 bases between them. CDR3 length: 16 amino acids. The germline CDR1 and CDR2 sequences are LGHNA and YSLEER. The CDR3 loop reads CASSQDWAGAYSPLHF. In DNA, the CDR3 is TGCGCCAGCAGCCAAGATTGGGCAGGCGCCTATTCACCCCTCCACTTT.

This clonotype was detected ten times or more. The genes are TRBV11-3 and TRBJ1-1; D is perhaps TRBD1 (5 bases). The V end lost 5 bases, the J end lost 3 bases, and 13 bases lay between the germline ends. The CDR3 spans 14 residues. CDR1 and CDR2 (germline): SGHNT, YENEEA. This CDR3 is CASSLGVWDTEAFF. The DNA for the CDR3 is TGTGCCAGCAGCCTAGGGGTTTGGGACACTGAAGCTTTCTTT.

This clonotype was counted at least ten times. The rearrangement uses TRBV12-3 or TRBV12-4 and TRBJ1-1, with D perhaps TRBD1 (6 bases). The CDR3 runs to 13 residues. Trimming cost V 6 bases and J 4 bases, with 12 bases left between them. DNA for the CDR3: TGTGCCAGCAGCCACGGACAGCTCACTGAAGCTTTCTTT. Residues: CASSHGQLTEAFF.

In this sample, this clonotype turned up many times. The chain joins TRBV18 to TRBJ1-5; unclear D gene. The germline CDR1 and CDR2 sequences are KGHSH and LQKENI. V was cut by 3 bases and J by 5 bases, with 8 bases left in between. The CDR3 runs to 13 residues. The CDR3 DNA reads as TGTGCCAGCTCACCTAGGATGCATCAGCCCCAGCATTTT. Translation: CASSPRMHQPQHF.

This clonotype has a count of ten or more. The V call is TRBV6-5, the J call TRBJ2-5; D gene uncertain. Trimming stripped 7 bases from V and 5 bases from J, with 26 bases between. Germline V lookup: CDR1 MNHEY, CDR2 SVGAGI. The length of the CDR3 is 17 residues. The CDR3 coding sequence is TGTGCCAGCACCTTCTATGGGATGGTTGAGATTTTTGAGACCCAGTACTTC. It yields the protein CASTFYGMVEIFETQYF.

Many counts were recorded for this clonotype. CDR3 coding DNA: TGTGCCAGCAGCTACCCACAGTCTTCCTACGAGCAGTACTTC. Translated, it gives CASSYPQSSYEQYF. V is TRBV7-2 and J is TRBJ2-7; D gene unclear. Germline V CDR1 and CDR2: SGHTA, FQGNSA. V lost 4 bases and J lost 1, with 11 bases in between. The CDR3 totals 14 residues.

This clonotype occurred many times. V gene TRBV10-3 combines with J gene TRBJ2-7; possible D gene TRBD1, 7 bases. Trimming removed 10 bases from V and 3 bases from J, with 22 bases in between. CDR1 and CDR2 (germline): ENHRY, SYGVKD. CDR3 length: 15 amino acids. CDR3 residues: CATKEGTGEFYEQYF. CDR3 coding DNA: TGTGCCACCAAGGAGGGAACAGGGGAGTTCTACGAGCAGTACTTC.

The chain employs TRBV28 and TRBJ1-2, with 8 positions matching TRBD1. Germline V gene data show CDR1 as MDHEN and CDR2 as SYDVKM. The CDR3 contains 14 residues. The V gene end was trimmed by 7 bases and the J gene end by 0 bases; junction bases not matched to a gene: 4. The CDR3: CASTPGQANYGYTF. CDR3 DNA sequence: TGTGCCAGCACCCCGGGACAGGCTAACTATGGCTACACCTTC.